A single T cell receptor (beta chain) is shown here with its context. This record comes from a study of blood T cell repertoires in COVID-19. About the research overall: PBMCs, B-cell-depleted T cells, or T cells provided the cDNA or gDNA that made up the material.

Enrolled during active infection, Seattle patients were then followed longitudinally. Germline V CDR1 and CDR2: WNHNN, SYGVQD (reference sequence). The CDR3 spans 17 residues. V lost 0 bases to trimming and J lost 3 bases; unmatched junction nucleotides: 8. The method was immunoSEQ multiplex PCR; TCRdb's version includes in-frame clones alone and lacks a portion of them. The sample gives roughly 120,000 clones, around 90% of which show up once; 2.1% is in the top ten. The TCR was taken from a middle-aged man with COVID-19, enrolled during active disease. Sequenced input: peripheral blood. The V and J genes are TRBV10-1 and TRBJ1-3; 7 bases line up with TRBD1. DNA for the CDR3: TGCGCCAGCAGTGAGTCTGAAGAGGGGGCAGGTGGAAACACCATATATTTT. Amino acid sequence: CASSESEEGAGGNTIYF.